This T cell receptor beta chain came from a study of control samples from healthy donors and cancer patients. CDR1 is SGHTA, CDR2 FQGTGA, per germline. V was pared by 5 bases and J by 0 bases, with 11 bases between. CDR3 length: 15 amino acids. TCRdb's table, derived via immunoSEQ multiplex PCR, lists solely in-frame clones and lacks some. The sample has under 450,000 clones, roughly 90% seen once. Input material: PBMCs. This sequence joins TRBV7-3 and TRBJ2-1; TRBD1 might be the D (5 bases). The TCR sequence derives from a man between 35 and 55 years old with head and neck cancer. This CDR3 is CASSPAQASYNEQFF. CDR3 DNA sequence: TGTGCCAGCAGCCCAGCACAGGCCTCCTACAATGAGCAGTTCTTC.